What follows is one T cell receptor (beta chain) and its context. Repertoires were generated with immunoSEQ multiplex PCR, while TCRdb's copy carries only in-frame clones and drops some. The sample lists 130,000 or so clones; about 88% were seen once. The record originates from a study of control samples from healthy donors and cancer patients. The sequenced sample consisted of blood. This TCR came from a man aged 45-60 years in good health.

The CDR3 bases are TGTGCCAGCAGCCAAGAGGTGGGGGAGACAGTCACAGATACGCAGTATTTT. Protein sequence: CASSQEVGETVTDTQYF. V usage is TRBV3-1 (or the pseudogene TRBV3-2) and J usage is TRBJ2-3, with D perhaps being TRBD1 or TRBD2 (5 bases each). The germline V gene encodes CDR1 LGHDT and CDR2 YNNKEL (reference sequence). The CDR3 is made up of 17 amino acids. V was trimmed by 0 bases and J by 2 bases, leaving 15 bases between them.